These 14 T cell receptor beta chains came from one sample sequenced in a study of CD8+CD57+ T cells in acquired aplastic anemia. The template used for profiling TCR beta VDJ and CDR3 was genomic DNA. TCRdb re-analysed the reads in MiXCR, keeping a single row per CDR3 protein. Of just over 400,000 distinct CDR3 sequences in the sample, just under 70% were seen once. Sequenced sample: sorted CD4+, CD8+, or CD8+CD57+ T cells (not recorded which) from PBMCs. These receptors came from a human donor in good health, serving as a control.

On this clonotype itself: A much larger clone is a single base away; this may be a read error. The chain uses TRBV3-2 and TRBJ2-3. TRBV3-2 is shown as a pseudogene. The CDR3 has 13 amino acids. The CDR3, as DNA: TGTGCCAGCAGCCCCAGGAACGGCCAAGAGCAGTATTTT. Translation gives CASSPRNGQEQYF.

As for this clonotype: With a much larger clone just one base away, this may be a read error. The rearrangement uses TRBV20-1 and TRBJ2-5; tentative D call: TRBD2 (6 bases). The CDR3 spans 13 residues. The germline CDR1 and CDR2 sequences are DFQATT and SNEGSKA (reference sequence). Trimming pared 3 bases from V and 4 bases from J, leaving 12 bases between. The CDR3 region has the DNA TGCAGTGCTAGCCCCAACGGGGGAGAGACCCAGTACTTC. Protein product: CSASPNGGETQYF.

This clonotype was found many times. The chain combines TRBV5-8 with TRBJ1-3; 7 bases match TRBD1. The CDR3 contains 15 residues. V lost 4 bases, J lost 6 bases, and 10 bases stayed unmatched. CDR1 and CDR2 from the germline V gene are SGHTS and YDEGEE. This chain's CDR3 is CASSPEGQIENTIYF. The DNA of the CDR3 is TGTGCCAGCAGCCCCGAGGGACAGATTGAAAACACCATATATTTT.

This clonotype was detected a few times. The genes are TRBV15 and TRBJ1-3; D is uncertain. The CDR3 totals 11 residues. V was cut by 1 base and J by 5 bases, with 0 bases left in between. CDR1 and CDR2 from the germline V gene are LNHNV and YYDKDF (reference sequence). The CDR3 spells CATSRGNTIYF. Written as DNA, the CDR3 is TGTGCCACCAGCAGAGGAAACACCATATATTTT.

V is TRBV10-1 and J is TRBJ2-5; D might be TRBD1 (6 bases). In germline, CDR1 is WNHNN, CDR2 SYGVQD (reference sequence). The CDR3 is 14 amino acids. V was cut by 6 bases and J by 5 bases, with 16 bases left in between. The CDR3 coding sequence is TGCGCCAGCAGCTTCAGGACAGTCATTGAGACCCAGTACTTC. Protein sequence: CASSFRTVIETQYF.

The DNA for the CDR3 is TGTGCCAGCAGCCCCCAACCAGCTACGAACACTGAAGCTTTCTTT. Translated: CASSPQPATNTEAFF. V is TRBV9 and J is TRBJ1-1, with D unclear. The CDR3 contains 15 residues. Germline lookup yields CDR1 SGDLS and CDR2 YYNGEE. The V gene lost 4 bases and the J gene lost 1 base, with 14 bases spanning the gap.

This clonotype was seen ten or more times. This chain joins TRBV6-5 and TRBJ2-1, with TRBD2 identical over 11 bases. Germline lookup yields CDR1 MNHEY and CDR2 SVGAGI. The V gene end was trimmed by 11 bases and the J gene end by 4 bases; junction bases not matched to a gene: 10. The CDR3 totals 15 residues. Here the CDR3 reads CAGSSGGARYNEQFF. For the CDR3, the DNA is TGTGCCGGTAGTAGCGGGGGGGCCCGATACAATGAGCAGTTCTTC.

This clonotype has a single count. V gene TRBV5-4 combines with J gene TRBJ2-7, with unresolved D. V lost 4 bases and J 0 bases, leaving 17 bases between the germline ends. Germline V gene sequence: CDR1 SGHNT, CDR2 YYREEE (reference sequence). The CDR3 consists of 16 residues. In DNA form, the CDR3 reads TGTGCCAGCAGCCCCAATTGGCAGACGGACTCCTACGAGCAGTACTTC. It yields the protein CASSPNWQTDSYEQYF.

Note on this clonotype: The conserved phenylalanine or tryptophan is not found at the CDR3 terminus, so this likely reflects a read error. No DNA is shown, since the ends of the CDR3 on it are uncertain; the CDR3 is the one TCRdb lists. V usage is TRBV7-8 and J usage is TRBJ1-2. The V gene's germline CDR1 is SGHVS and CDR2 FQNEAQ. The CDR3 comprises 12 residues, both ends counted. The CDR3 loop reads CASSRALDGYRV.

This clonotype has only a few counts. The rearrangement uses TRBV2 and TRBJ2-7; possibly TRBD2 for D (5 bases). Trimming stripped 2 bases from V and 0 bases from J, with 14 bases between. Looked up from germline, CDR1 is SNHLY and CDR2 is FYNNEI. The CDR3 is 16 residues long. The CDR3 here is CASSERWRLSSYEQYF. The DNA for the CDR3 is TGTGCCAGCAGTGAACGATGGAGGCTGAGCTCCTACGAGCAGTACTTC.

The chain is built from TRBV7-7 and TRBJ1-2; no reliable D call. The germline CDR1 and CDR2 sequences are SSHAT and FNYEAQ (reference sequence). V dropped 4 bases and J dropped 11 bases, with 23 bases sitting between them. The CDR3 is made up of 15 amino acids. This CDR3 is CASSWGTPSNYSYTF. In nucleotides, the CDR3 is TGTGCCAGCAGCTGGGGTACACCGAGCAACTATAGTTACACCTTC.

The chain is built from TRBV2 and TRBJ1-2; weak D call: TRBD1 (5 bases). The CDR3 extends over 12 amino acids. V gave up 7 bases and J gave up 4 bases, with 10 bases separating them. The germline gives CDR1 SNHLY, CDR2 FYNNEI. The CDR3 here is CASTAGLYGYTF. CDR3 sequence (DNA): TGTGCCAGCACGGCAGGGCTCTATGGCTACACCTTC. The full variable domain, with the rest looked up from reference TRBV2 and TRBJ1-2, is EPEVTQTPSHQVTQMGQEVILRCVPISNHLYFYWYRQILGQKVEFLVSFYNNEISEKSEIFDDQFSVERPDGSNFTLKIRSTKLEDSAMYFCASTAGLYGYTFGSGTRLTVV.

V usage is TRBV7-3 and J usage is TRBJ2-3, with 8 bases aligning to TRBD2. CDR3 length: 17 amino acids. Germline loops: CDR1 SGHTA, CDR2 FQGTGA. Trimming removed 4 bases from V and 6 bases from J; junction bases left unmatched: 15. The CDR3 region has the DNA TGTGCCAGCAGCTATGGCGGGGGGATCCGGGAGCGGGATACGCAGTATTTT. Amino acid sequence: CASSYGGGIRERDTQYF.

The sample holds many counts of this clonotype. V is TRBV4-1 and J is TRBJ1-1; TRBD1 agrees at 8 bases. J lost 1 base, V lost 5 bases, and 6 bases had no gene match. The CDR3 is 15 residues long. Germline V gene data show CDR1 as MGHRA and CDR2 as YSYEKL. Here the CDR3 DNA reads TGCGCCAGCAGCTCCTGGACAGGGAGGAACACTGAAGCTTTCTTT. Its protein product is CASSSWTGRNTEAFF.